This TCR beta chain was identified in a study of shared clonotypes between healthy human individuals. The data were produced by immunoSEQ multiplex PCR, yet TCRdb's version contains in-frame clones alone and is incomplete. The sample has about half a million clones, approximately 81% seen once. The germline CDR1 and CDR2 sequences are KGHSH and LQKENI. V gave up 6 bases and J gave up 2 bases; unmatched junction bases: 7. The CDR3 runs 16 residues. For this clone: Its target is unknown.

Overall study results and limits: Donors were few, which limited the genetic and exposure-history diversity represented.

The sample consisted of PBMCs. This TCR came from a middle-aged woman in good health. Some clones in this sample may be carry-over from other donors' samples. This chain connects TRBV18 to TRBJ1-3; TRBD1 matches 10 bases. The CDR3 here is CASSSLGTGAGNTIYF. In DNA form, the CDR3 reads TGTGCCAGCTCGTCCCTGGGGACAGGGGCTGGAAACACCATATATTTT.